This T cell receptor beta chain was profiled in a study of blood T cell repertoires in COVID-19. Background on the study: Collection of acute and convalescent COVID-19 samples took place in the United States, Italy and Spain. T cells, B-cell-depleted T cells, or PBMCs provided the cDNA or gDNA that served as material.

The CDR3 has 16 amino acids. Germline V lookup: CDR1 MNHEY, CDR2 SVGAGI. V lost 0 bases to trimming and J lost 0 bases, with 11 bases between them. In the original workflow: The assay estimated nucleated cells by amplifying reference gene primers. Some clones are missing from TCRdb's copy, which holds only in-frame ones; the method was immunoSEQ multiplex PCR. The V and J calls and clone size are taken from that table; D and trimming were inferred from the DNA. The sample has 150,000 to 200,000 clones; around 90% are singletons. Specimen: peripheral blood. The chain links TRBV6-5 to TRBJ1-1, with D possibly TRBD1 on 5 matching bases. The receptor comes from a man aged 45 to 65 with acute or convalescent COVID-19. CDR3 sequence reads: CASSYSTGPMNTEAFF. CDR3 DNA sequence: TGTGCCAGCAGTTACTCTACAGGACCGATGAACACTGAAGCTTTCTTT.